The 8 T cell receptor beta chains listed next were all sequenced from one sample in a study of neurological immune-mediated disorders. MiXCR, run by TCRdb on the 5' RACE reads, gives a single entry per CDR3 protein. In the table there are roughly 80,000 distinct CDR3 sequences, roughly 18% of which are singletons. The sequenced sample consisted of PBMCs. The source is a woman aged 40 to 50 in good health.

This clonotype was counted ten times or more. The chain carries TRBV20-1 and TRBJ2-3, with TRBD2 matching 13 bases. Germline V lookup: CDR1 DFQATT, CDR2 SNEGSKA (reference sequence). CDR3 length: 16 residues. V lost 5 bases, J lost 4 bases, and 9 bases stayed unmatched. CDR3 loop: CSAPRRLAGGPDTQYF. In nucleotides, the CDR3 is TGCAGTGCTCCCCGTAGACTAGCGGGGGGTCCAGATACGCAGTATTTT.

This clonotype was counted many times. The V and J genes are TRBV6-1 and TRBJ2-5; D is ambiguous. Per the germline V gene, CDR1 is MNHNS and CDR2 is SASEGT. With 0 bases removed from V and 0 bases from J, the gap between germline ends came to 5 bases. CDR3 length: 14 amino acids. The CDR3 nucleotides read TGTGCCAGCAGTGAAGCCGGATACCAAGAGACCCAGTACTTC. Translating gives CASSEAGYQETQYF.

This clonotype was counted many times. The chain links TRBV20-1 to TRBJ2-3; the match to TRBD2 covers 13 bases. Germline lookup yields CDR1 DFQATT and CDR2 SNEGSKA (reference sequence). This CDR3 is 15 amino acids long. J gave up 0 bases and V 6 bases, and 3 bases lay outside the gene matches. CDR3 nucleotides: TGCAGTGCACTAGCGGGGGGGAGCAGCACAGATACGCAGTATTTT. This gives the protein CSALAGGSSTDTQYF.

This clonotype was recorded at least ten times. This sequence joins TRBV28 and TRBJ2-1; a possible D gene is TRBD2 (6 bases). The V gene lost 10 bases and the J gene lost 7 bases, with 14 bases spanning the gap. The germline CDR1 and CDR2 sequences are MDHEN and SYDVKM. The CDR3 spans 12 residues. Here the CDR3 reads CANSLGGNEQFF. CDR3 nucleotides: TGTGCCAACAGCCTCGGGGGAAATGAGCAGTTCTTC.

The table lists this clonotype with a few counts. This sequence may be a read error, since a much larger clone differs from it by one base. V gene TRBV5-6 combines with J gene TRBJ2-3, with 12 bases lining up with TRBD2. The CDR3 has 15 amino acids. J was trimmed by 8 bases and V by 0 bases; bases with no gene match: 4. Germline CDR1 reads SGHDT; CDR2 reads YYEEEE. CDR3 DNA sequence: TGTGCCAGCAGCTTGGAACTAGCGGGGGGAGGTACGCAGTATTTT. It yields the protein CASSLELAGGGTQYF.

This clonotype was detected only once. This chain joins TRBV28 and TRBJ2-4; unclear D gene. The CDR3 spans 14 residues. Germline V gene lookup returns CDR1 MDHEN and CDR2 SYDVKM. Trimming left V 5 bases short and J 2 bases short, with 10 bases between. CDR3 amino acids: CASSLSDPKNIQYF. CDR3 sequence (DNA): TGTGCCAGCAGTCTTAGTGATCCCAAAAACATTCAGTACTTC.

As for this clonotype: The limits of the CDR3 on the DNA are not certain, so only TCRdb's listed CDR3 is given. The rearrangement uses TRBV20-1 and TRBJ2-2; the D segment call TRBD1 is taken from the table without a DNA check. The germline gives CDR1 DFQATT, CDR2 SNEGSKA (reference sequence). A total of 23 residues make up the CDR3, ends included. This CDR3 reads CSHFRSLGGETQYFGPGTGELFF.

This clonotype was observed many times. CDR3 region: CASSFRHPRNTEAFF. CDR3 DNA: TGCGCCAGCAGCTTCCGGCACCCTAGGAACACTGAAGCTTTCTTT. V is TRBV5-1 and J is TRBJ1-1; the D is unclear. The germline gives CDR1 SGHRS, CDR2 YFSETQ. The CDR3 covers 15 residues. V dropped 2 bases and J dropped 1 base, with 12 bases sitting between them.